This TCR beta chain was found in a study of blood T cell repertoires in COVID-19. The wider study: Sites in the United States, Italy and Spain provided acute and convalescent COVID-19 samples. Nucleic acid was either cDNA or gDNA, and it came from T cells, B-cell-depleted T cells, or PBMCs.

Germline V gene data show CDR1 as MNHEY and CDR2 as SMNVEV (reference sequence). CDR3 length: 15 amino acids. The junction had 5 bases not matched to a gene; V was cut back by 6 bases and J by 2 bases. In the original analysis: For nucleated cells, counts were estimated from reference gene primer amplification. Only in-frame clones appear in the TCRdb table, and some are missing; sequencing was by immunoSEQ multiplex PCR. The V and J calls and clone size come from that table; D and trimming were worked out from the DNA. The sample has fewer than 110,000 clones, about 90% seen once. The sequenced sample was peripheral blood. This chain joins TRBV27 and TRBJ2-2, with TRBD2 identical over 8 bases. This TCR derives from a man in his fifties or sixties with acute or convalescent COVID-19. The CDR3 loop reads CASRGRGVNTGELFF. In nucleotides, the CDR3 is TGTGCCAGCAGAGGGCGGGGGGTTAACACCGGGGAGCTGTTTTTT.